This T cell receptor (beta chain) appears in the sequencing data of a study of blood T cell repertoires in COVID-19. About the study: The study drew acute and convalescent COVID-19 samples from the United States, Italy and Spain. T cells, B-cell-depleted T cells, or PBMCs supplied cDNA or gDNA.

Followed over time, Seattle patients had been enrolled while infection was active. V was pared by 0 bases and J by 1 base, with 7 bases between. Germline values: CDR1 SGHNT, CDR2 YYREEE (reference sequence). This CDR3 region has 14 residues. Under the authors' procedure: Estimation of nucleated cell counts relied on the amplification of reference gene primers. TCRdb keeps only in-frame clones here, not all; method: immunoSEQ multiplex PCR. The V and J calls and clone size are taken from that table; D and trimming were inferred from the DNA. The repertoire holds around 37,000 clones, with roughly 84% as singletons.

The rearrangement uses TRBV5-4 and TRBJ1-1; unclear D gene. The origin of this receptor is a man aged 60 to 69 with COVID-19, enrolled during active disease. Material for sequencing was peripheral blood. The CDR3 here is CASSLARANTEAFF. The CDR3 region has the DNA TGTGCCAGCAGCTTGGCTCGAGCGAACACTGAAGCTTTCTTT.